Described below is a single T cell receptor (beta chain) sequence and its context. Antigen: not known. There are 14 residues in the CDR3. V dropped 3 bases and J dropped 0 bases, with 9 bases sitting between them. Per the germline V gene, CDR1 is SGHTA and CDR2 is FQGTGA. Sequencing was at survey level. In the original workflow: The detection floor for productive clonotype frequency was 2.59 x 10-5. The table came from immunoSEQ multiplex PCR; TCRdb's copy has only in-frame clones and leaves some out. D and trimming were read from the DNA, whereas the V and J calls and clone size are those reported in that table. Among approximately 41,000 clones, 65% to 90% were seen once, and the ten largest hold 1% to 1.5%. The data are from a study of STAT5B mutations in CD4+ large granular lymphocyte leukemia. The study, taken as a whole, reports: No patients shared main leukemic clonotypes, though roughly 23% appeared at low frequency elsewhere. 8/27 top patient clones versus 2/35 control clones were TRBV06-family.

The sample consisted of CD4+ T cells from blood buffy coats. This TCR was recovered from a human donor in good health. The genes are TRBV7-3 and TRBJ2-7, with D uncertain. The CDR3 coding sequence is TGTGCCAGCAGCTTGAGCCCAGACTCCTACGAGCAGTACTTC. Amino acid sequence: CASSLSPDSYEQYF. Combining the CDR3 with reference TRBV7-3 and TRBJ2-7 gives the whole variable domain GAGVSQTPSNKVTEKGKYVELRCDPISGHTALYWYRQSLGQGPEFLIYFQGTGAADDSGLPNDRFFAVRPEGSVSTLKIQRTERGDSAVYLCASSLSPDSYEQYFGPGTRLTVT.